This T cell receptor (beta chain) was sequenced for a study of identical twins. Study results and caveats: Beta clonotypes that were abundant in cord blood contained fewer insertions, a pattern absent from memory repertoires. Zero-insertion analyses were open to partial confounding by invariant MAIT and iNKT cells.

Among all donors, each was a healthy Caucasian. A note on this clonotype: Its specificity is not known.

Each cDNA held unique molecular identifiers, and template switching gave it a universal primer site. A single record per CDR3 protein comes from TCRdb applying MiXCR to the 5' RACE reads. The data contain 350,000 to 600,000 distinct CDR3 sequences, about 14% of them singletons. V shed 6 bases, J shed 6 bases, and the junction held 10 bases outside the gene matches. Germline CDR1 SNHLY, CDR2 FYNNEI. The CDR3 covers 15 residues. These sequences were also reported in another study, on yellow fever vaccine responses in identical twins.

J is TRBJ2-1 and V is TRBV2, with 8 bases aligning to TRBD2. Sequenced input: CD4+ T cells sorted from blood. The receptor comes from a woman younger than 30 in good health. The CDR3 DNA reads TGTGCCAGCAGGGCCTTGGGACTAGGTGCCAATGAGCAGTTCTTC. Residues: CASRALGLGANEQFF.